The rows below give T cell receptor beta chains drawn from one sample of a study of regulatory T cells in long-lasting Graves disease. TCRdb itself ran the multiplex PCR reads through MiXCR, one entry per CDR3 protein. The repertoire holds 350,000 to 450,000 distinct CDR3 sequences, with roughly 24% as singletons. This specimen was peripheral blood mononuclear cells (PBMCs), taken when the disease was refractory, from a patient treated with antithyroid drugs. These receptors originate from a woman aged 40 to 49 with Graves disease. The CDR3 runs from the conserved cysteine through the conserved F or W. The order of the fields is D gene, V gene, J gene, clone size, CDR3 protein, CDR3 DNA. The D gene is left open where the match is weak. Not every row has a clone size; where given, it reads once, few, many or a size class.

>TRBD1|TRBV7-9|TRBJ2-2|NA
CASSFGGQGSNTGELFF
TGTGCCAGCAGCTTCGGGGGACAGGGGTCGAACACCGGGGAGCTGTTTTTT
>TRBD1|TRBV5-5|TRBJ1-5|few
CASSLGARGQGVHQPQHF
TGTGCCAGCAGCTTGGGGGCCAGGGGACAGGGGGTCCATCAGCCCCAGCATTTT
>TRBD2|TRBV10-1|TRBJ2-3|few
CASSQIKRGLAGFADTQYF
TGCGCCAGCAGCCAAATAAAGCGGGGACTAGCGGGATTCGCAGATACGCAGTATTTT
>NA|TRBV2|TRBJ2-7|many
CASSLAGEQYF
TGTGCCAGCAGTTTGGCAGGCGAGCAGTACTTC
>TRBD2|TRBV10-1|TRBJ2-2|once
CATGTSSNTGELFF
TGCGCCACCGGGACTAGTTCGAACACCGGGGAGCTGTTTTTT
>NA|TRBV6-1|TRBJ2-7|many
CASRLPGFEQYF
TGTGCCAGCAGATTACCAGGGTTCGAGCAGTACTTC
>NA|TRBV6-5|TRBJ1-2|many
CASSYSMSFGDGYTF
TGTGCCAGCAGTTACTCGATGAGTTTCGGAGATGGCTACACCTTC
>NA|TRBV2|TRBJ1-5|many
CASSEPSWIGNQPQHF
TGTGCCAGCAGTGAACCCAGTTGGATAGGCAATCAGCCCCAGCATTTT
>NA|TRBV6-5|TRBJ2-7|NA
CASSSTSPGSYEQYF
TGTGCCAGCAGTTCGACTAGTCCGGGCTCCTACGAGCAGTACTTC
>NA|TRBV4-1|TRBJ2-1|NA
CASSQHNSYNEQFF
TGCGCCAGCAGCCAACATAACTCATACAATGAGCAGTTCTTC
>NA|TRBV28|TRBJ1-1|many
CANPTDHTEAFF
TGTGCCAACCCGACAGATCACACTGAAGCTTTCTTT
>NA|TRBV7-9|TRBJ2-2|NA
CASSGQPPNTGELFF
TGTGCCAGCAGCGGGCAGCCGCCGAACACCGGGGAGCTGTTTTTT
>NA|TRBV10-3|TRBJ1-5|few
CAISEGGTQPQHF
TGTGCCATCAGTGAAGGAGGTACTCAGCCCCAGCATTTT
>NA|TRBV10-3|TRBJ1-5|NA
CAISADSNQPQHF
TGTGCCATCAGTGCAGATAGCAATCAGCCCCAGCATTTT
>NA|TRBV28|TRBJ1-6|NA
CASSLDRNNSPLHF
TGTGCCAGCAGTCTCGACAGGAATAATTCACCCCTCCACTTT
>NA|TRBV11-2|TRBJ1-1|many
CASSFVEKTEAFF
TGTGCCAGCAGCTTTGTGGAGAAGACTGAAGCTTTCTTT
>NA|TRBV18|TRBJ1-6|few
CASSPRSGPNSPLHF
TGTGCCAGCTCACCGAGGTCCGGCCCTAATTCACCCCTCCACTTT
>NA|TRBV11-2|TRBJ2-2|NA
CASSFGRAGELFF
TGTGCCAGCAGCTTTGGACGGGCCGGGGAGCTGTTTTTT
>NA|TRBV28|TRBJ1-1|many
CASSLHRHRLMNTEAFF
TGTGCCAGCAGTTTACATCGACACCGACTCATGAACACTGAAGCTTTCTTT
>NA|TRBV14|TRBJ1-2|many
CASSQTASYGYTF
TGTGCCAGCAGCCAAACCGCGTCATATGGCTACACCTTC
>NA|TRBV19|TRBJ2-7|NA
CASSIDSRRNSYEQYF
TGTGCCAGTAGTATAGATTCGCGACGGAACTCCTACGAGCAGTACTTC
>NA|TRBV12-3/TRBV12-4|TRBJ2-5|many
CASSLGVDGTQYF
TGTGCCAGCAGTTTGGGTGTGGACGGGACCCAGTACTTC
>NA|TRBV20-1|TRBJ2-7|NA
CSASSVSYEQYF
TGCAGTGCTAGTTCGGTTTCCTACGAGCAGTACTTC
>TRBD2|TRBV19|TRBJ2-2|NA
CASSDLGLAGNTGELFF
TGTGCCAGTAGCGACCTTGGACTAGCGGGAAACACCGGGGAGCTGTTTTTT
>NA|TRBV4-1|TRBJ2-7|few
CASSQGRIGNYEQYF
TGCGCCAGCAGCCAAGGGAGAATCGGAAACTACGAGCAGTACTTC
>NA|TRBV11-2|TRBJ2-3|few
CASSFGLRTDTQYF
TGTGCCAGCAGCTTCGGACTCCGCACAGATACGCAGTATTTT
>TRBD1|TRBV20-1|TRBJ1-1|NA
CSARDRSRGAGGTEAFF
TGCAGTGCTAGAGATCGAAGCCGGGGGGCAGGGGGCACTGAAGCTTTCTTT
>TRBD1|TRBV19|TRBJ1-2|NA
CASTQGGRGYTF
TGTGCCAGTACCCAAGGGGGCCGTGGCTACACCTTC
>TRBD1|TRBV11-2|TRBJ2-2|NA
CASSLDWTGSGELFF
TGTGCCAGCAGCTTAGATTGGACAGGGTCCGGGGAGCTGTTTTTT
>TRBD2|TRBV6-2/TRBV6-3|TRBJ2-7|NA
CASSRGTSGRDWGREQYF
TGTGCCAGCAGTAGGGGGACTAGCGGGAGAGATTGGGGTAGGGAGCAGTACTTC
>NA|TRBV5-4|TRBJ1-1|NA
CASSAGREAFF
TGTGCCAGCAGCGCCGGACGGGAAGCTTTCTTT
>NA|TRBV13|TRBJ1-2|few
CASSLVGNQGPAF
TGTGCCAGCAGCTTAGTGGGTAATCAGGGTCCCGCCTTC
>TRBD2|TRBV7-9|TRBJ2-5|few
CASSPGTSLFLQETQYF
TGTGCCAGCAGCCCCGGGACTAGCCTTTTCCTCCAAGAGACCCAGTACTTC
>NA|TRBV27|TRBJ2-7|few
CASSSLGGRTNEQYF
TGTGCCAGCAGTTCCCTTGGAGGGAGAACCAACGAGCAGTACTTC
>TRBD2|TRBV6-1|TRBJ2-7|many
CASSVLAGTYEQYF
TGTGCCAGCAGTGTGCTAGCGGGAACCTACGAGCAGTACTTC
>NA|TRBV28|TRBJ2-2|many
CASSSRSELFF
TGTGCCAGCAGTTCGCGGTCGGAGCTGTTTTTT
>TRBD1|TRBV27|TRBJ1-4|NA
CASSPDRDSRLGGEKLFF
TGTGCCAGCAGCCCAGACCGGGACAGTCGACTGGGGGGAGAAAAACTGTTTTTT
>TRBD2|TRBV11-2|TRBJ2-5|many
CASSPRSGRASMETQYF
TGTGCCAGCAGCCCCCGTAGCGGGAGGGCCTCGATGGAGACCCAGTACTTC
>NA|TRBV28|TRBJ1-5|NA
CASSPGTWKTRGNQPQHF
TGTGCCAGCAGCCCCGGGACATGGAAAACGCGGGGCAATCAGCCCCAGCATTTT
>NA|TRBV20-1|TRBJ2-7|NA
CSAYGALPLEQYF
TGCAGTGCATACGGTGCGCTCCCCCTCGAGCAGTACTTC
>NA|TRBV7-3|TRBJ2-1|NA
CANGTPLSYNEQFF
TGTGCCAATGGGACTCCCCTCTCCTACAATGAGCAGTTCTTC
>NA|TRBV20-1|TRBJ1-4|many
CSARNYKADRREKLFF
TGCAGTGCTAGAAATTACAAGGCTGATCGGAGGGAAAAACTGTTTTTT
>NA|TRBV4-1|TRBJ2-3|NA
CASTSKGAPTDTQCF
TGCGCCAGCACCTCGAAAGGAGCGCCCACAGATACGCAGTGTTTT
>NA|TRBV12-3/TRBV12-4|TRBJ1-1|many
CASSFWEGTEAFF
TGTGCCAGCAGTTTCTGGGAAGGCACTGAAGCTTTCTTT
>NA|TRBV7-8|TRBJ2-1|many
CASSNPPNEQFF
TGTGCCAGCAGCAACCCCCCCAATGAGCAGTTCTTC
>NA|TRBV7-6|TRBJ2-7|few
CASSLALASYEQYF
TGTGCCAGCAGCTTAGCGCTGGCATCCTACGAGCAGTACTTC